Listed here is a single T cell receptor (beta chain). Antigen specificity is unknown. This sample was taken from a study of Graves' ophthalmopathy and Graves' hyperthyroidism. In the study overall: Peripheral blood was obtained at first diagnosis, ahead of any treatment.

Trimming pared 3 bases from V and 2 bases from J, leaving 7 bases between. CDR3 length: 13 residues. Looked up from germline, CDR1 is LNHDA and CDR2 is SQIVND (reference sequence). The study amplified TCR beta CDR3 regions using RNA transcripts. In the first round, RT-PCR was carried out with HTBI primers, and a multiplex PCR formed the second round. TCRdb recomputed calls from the multiplex PCR reads with MiXCR, one row per CDR3 protein. The sample lists about 620,000 distinct CDR3 sequences, about 20% occurring once. Researchers classed hyperthyroidism as stable given no ophthalmopathy within 18 months of follow-up. The PBMCs originated from roughly 10 ml of fresh peripheral blood. Study-level results: Ophthalmopathy progression cases were predicted by the model with 60% to 71% sensitivity and 72.22% specificity.

The sequence was obtained from a woman aged 18 to 35 with stable Graves' hyperthyroidism. Some clones in this sample may be carry-over from other donors' samples. This chain joins TRBV19 and TRBJ1-2; D remains unclear. What was sequenced was peripheral blood. This CDR3 is CASSIYLNYGYTF. DNA for the CDR3: TGTGCCAGTAGTATTTACCTCAACTATGGCTACACCTTC.